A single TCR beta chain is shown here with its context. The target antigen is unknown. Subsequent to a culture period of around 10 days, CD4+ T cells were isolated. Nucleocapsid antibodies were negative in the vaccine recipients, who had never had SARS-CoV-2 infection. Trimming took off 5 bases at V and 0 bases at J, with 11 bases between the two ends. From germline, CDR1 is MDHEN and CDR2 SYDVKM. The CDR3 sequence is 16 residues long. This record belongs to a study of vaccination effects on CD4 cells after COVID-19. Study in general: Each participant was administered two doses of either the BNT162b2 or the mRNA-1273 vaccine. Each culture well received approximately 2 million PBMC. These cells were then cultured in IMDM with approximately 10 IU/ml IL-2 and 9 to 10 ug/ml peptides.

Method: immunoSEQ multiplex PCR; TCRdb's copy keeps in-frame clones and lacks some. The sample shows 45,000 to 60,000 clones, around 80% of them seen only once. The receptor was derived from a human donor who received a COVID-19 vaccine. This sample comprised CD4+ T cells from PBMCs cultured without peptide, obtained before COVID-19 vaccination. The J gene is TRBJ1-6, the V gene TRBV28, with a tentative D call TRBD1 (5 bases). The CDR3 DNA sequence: TGTGCCAGCAGTCAAACGGGGGACTCCTATAATTCACCCCTCCACTTT. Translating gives CASSQTGDSYNSPLHF.